A selection of T cell receptor beta chains follows, all from one sample in a study of shared clonotypes between healthy human individuals. Data came from immunoSEQ multiplex PCR; TCRdb stores just in-frame clones and leaves some out. This table has hundreds of thousands of clones, around four fifths appearing once. The sample was memory CD4+ T cells sorted from blood. All receptors derive from a woman aged 30 to 39 in good health. CDR3s include the opening cysteine and the closing phenylalanine or tryptophan. A D gene is named only where the DNA matches it firmly. Clone size is not always given. Where it is, it says once, few, many or a class for expanded clones.

>TRBD1|few|TRBV29-1|TRBJ2-7
CSVELGTGTYEQYF
TGCAGCGTAGAGCTCGGGACAGGGACCTACGAGCAGTACTTC
>NA|NA|TRBV10-3|TRBJ2-7
CATRLSYEQYF
TGTGCCACCCGACTGTCCTACGAGCAGTACTTC
>NA|few|TRBV7-2|TRBJ1-5
CASSLVRYNQPQHF
TGTGCCAGCAGCTTAGTACGTTACAATCAGCCCCAGCATTTT
>NA|NA|TRBV5-1|TRBJ2-3
CASSNGDSTDTQYF
TGCGCCAGCAGCAACGGGGACAGCACAGATACGCAGTATTTT
>NA|NA|TRBV7-8|TRBJ1-1
CASSLAGVLNTEAFF
TGTGCCAGCAGCTTAGCAGGGGTTTTAAACACTGAAGCTTTCTTT
>TRBD1|few|TRBV10-1|TRBJ1-5
CASSDRDRHQPQHF
TGCGCCAGCAGTGATAGGGACAGGCATCAGCCCCAGCATTTT
>NA|NA|TRBV28|TRBJ2-7
CASSFVALYEQYF
TGTGCCAGCAGTTTTGTAGCGTTGTACGAGCAGTACTTC
>NA|NA|TRBV4-1|TRBJ1-3
CASSQGMAGRSGNTIYF
TGCGCCAGCAGCCAAGGGATGGCAGGACGGTCCGGAAACACCATATATTTT
>TRBD1|NA|TRBV5-1|TRBJ2-7
CASSFSTGGSEQYF
TGCGCCAGCAGCTTTTCAACAGGGGGGTCCGAGCAGTACTTC
>TRBD2|NA|TRBV9|TRBJ2-1
CASSGRRAGVGSEQFF
TGTGCCAGCAGCGGGCGGAGAGCGGGAGTAGGCTCTGAGCAGTTCTTC
>NA|NA|TRBV4-1|TRBJ1-3
CASSRLRDNRFRGNTIYF
TGCGCCAGCAGTCGTCTCCGGGACAACCGATTTAGGGGAAACACCATATATTTT
>TRBD2|NA|TRBV5-1|TRBJ2-3
CASSPLAGESTDTQYF
TGCGCCAGCAGCCCCCTAGCGGGAGAGAGCACAGATACGCAGTATTTT
>TRBD2|NA|TRBV30|TRBJ2-5
CAWSGRLAGGFQETQYF
TGTGCCTGGAGTGGAAGATTAGCGGGAGGGTTCCAAGAGACCCAGTACTTC
>NA|NA|TRBV11-2|TRBJ1-2
CASSLEGGYGYTF
TGTGCCAGCAGCTTAGAGGGGGGCTATGGCTACACCTTC
>TRBD2|NA|TRBV5-1|TRBJ2-1
CASSTGGASGRRNEQFF
TGCGCCAGCAGCACCGGGGGGGCTAGCGGGAGGCGGAATGAGCAGTTCTTC
>TRBD1|once|TRBV19|TRBJ2-1
CASSARQGARNEQFF
TGTGCCAGTAGTGCCCGACAGGGGGCCAGGAATGAGCAGTTCTTC
>NA|NA|TRBV7-2|TRBJ2-7
CASSPPGLREQYF
TGTGCCAGCAGCCCGCCCGGGCTGCGAGAGCAGTACTTC
>TRBD1|NA|TRBV28|TRBJ1-4
CASSSPTRTGFREKLFF
TGTGCCAGCAGTTCCCCGACGCGGACAGGGTTTCGTGAAAAACTGTTTTTT
>TRBD1|once|TRBV7-9|TRBJ2-3
CASSLGVQGVRTDTQYF
TGTGCCAGCAGCTTAGGGGTACAGGGGGTACGAACAGATACGCAGTATTTT